The clone carrying this TCR beta chain came up many times. Each TCR transcript was tagged with a 10-nucleotide random UMI during 5'RACE. One entry per CDR3 protein results from TCRdb running MiXCR on the 5' RACE reads. Among roughly 27,000 distinct CDR3 sequences, more than 20% were seen once, and the ten largest hold around 16%. These data belong to a study of neurological immune-mediated disorders. The sequencing input was PBMCs. The receptor was derived from a woman aged 55 to 70 in good health.

CDR3 sequence reads: CASSLVGRSSANQPQHF. The CDR3 DNA is TGTGCCAGCAGCTTAGTAGGTCGATCCTCCGCCAATCAGCCCCAGCATTTT. The chain uses TRBV7-2 and TRBJ1-5; D call uncertain. From germline, CDR1 is SGHTA and CDR2 FQGNSA. Trimming removed 1 base at V and 3 bases at J, with 16 bases between. The CDR3 totals 17 residues.